A few counts support the clone carrying this TCR beta chain. Unique molecular identifiers featured in how the TCRbeta library was prepared. One entry per CDR3 protein, called by TCRdb with MiXCR from the PCR reads. The data show hundreds of thousands of distinct CDR3 sequences, 10% seen once. These data are taken from a study of T-cell reconstitution after alpha-beta-depleted transplantation in children. Germline V gene lookup returns CDR1 SQVTM and CDR2 ANQGSEA. The CDR3 sequence is 13 residues long. V lost 3 bases and J 2 bases, leaving 11 bases between the germline ends. The specimen comprised PBMCs from the stem cell graft donor, sampled from the stem cell graft. This TCR was recovered from a human donor who donated a stem cell graft to a child with acute myeloid leukemia. The chain employs TRBV29-1 and TRBJ2-7, with TRBD1 as a possible D gene (7 bases). CDR3: CSVEAGGTYEQYF. The DNA for the CDR3 is TGCAGCGTTGAGGCAGGGGGGACCTACGAGCAGTACTTC.